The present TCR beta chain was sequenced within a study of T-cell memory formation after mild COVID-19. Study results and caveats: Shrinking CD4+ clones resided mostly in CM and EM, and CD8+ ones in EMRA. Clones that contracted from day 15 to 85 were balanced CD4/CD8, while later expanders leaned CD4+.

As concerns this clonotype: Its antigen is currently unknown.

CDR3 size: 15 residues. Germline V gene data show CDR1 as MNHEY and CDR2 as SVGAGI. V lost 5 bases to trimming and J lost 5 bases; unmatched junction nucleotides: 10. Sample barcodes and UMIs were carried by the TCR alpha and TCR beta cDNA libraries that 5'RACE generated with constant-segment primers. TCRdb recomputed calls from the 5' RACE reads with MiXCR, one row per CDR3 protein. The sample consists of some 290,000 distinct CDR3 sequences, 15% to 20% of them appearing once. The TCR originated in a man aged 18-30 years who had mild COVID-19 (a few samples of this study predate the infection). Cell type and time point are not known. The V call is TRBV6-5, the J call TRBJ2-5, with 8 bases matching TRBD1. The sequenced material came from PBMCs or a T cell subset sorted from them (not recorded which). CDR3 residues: CASSPGRTGWETQYF. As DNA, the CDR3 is TGTGCCAGCAGTCCCGGCCGGACAGGGTGGGAGACCCAGTACTTC.